This is a list of T cell receptor beta chains from one sample in a study of blood T cell repertoires in COVID-19. TCRdb's copy holds only in-frame clones and misses some; the assay was immunoSEQ multiplex PCR. This sample yields some 380,000 clones, of which roughly 88% are seen a single time; 2% to 2.5% belongs to the top ten. Sample: PBMCs or T cells enriched from blood (not recorded which). The receptors were gathered from a woman in her thirties or forties with acute COVID-19. CDR3s include the opening cysteine and the closing phenylalanine or tryptophan. The order of the fields is CDR3 protein, CDR3 DNA, V gene, J gene, clone size, D gene. D genes are given only for firm matches. Clone sizes are given selectively: once, few, many, or a class where the clone is expanded.

CDR3: CASSPPGMIHSGANVLTF
DNA: TGTGCCAGCAGCCCCCCGGGGATGATCCACTCTGGGGCCAACGTCCTGACTTTC
V: TRBV7-9
J: TRBJ2-6
size: -
D: -

CDR3: CAISAGGSLYEQYF
DNA: TGTGCCATCAGTGCGGGGGGGTCTCTCTACGAGCAGTACTTC
V: TRBV10-3
J: TRBJ2-7
size: once
D: TRBD2

CDR3: CASSLEARTRERNEQFF
DNA: TGTGCCAGCAGCTTAGAAGCACGGACTAGAGAAAGGAATGAGCAGTTCTTC
V: TRBV7-2
J: TRBJ2-1
size: -
D: TRBD2

CDR3: CASSLDRTVGSPLHF
DNA: TGTGCCAGCAGCTTGGACAGGACGGTAGGGTCACCCCTCCACTTT
V: TRBV7-2
J: TRBJ1-6
size: -
D: TRBD1

CDR3: CSASELDRYHNEQFF
DNA: TGCAGTGCTAGTGAGCTCGACAGGTATCACAATGAGCAGTTCTTC
V: TRBV20-1
J: TRBJ2-1
size: -
D: -

CDR3: CASSQARVGNTIYF
DNA: TGTGCCAGCAGCCAAGCCAGGGTAGGAAACACCATATATTTT
V: TRBV7-9
J: TRBJ1-3
size: -
D: -

CDR3: CASSPIGGAQGYTF
DNA: TGTGCCAGTAGTCCCATAGGGGGGGCACAAGGCTACACCTTC
V: TRBV19
J: TRBJ1-2
size: -
D: -

CDR3: CASRRDRQETQYF
DNA: TGTGCCAGCAGGAGGGACAGACAAGAGACCCAGTACTTC
V: TRBV2
J: TRBJ2-5
size: -
D: TRBD1

CDR3: CASSLQGVATNEKLFF
DNA: TGTGCCAGCAGCCTACAGGGGGTTGCAACTAATGAAAAACTGTTTTTT
V: TRBV2
J: TRBJ1-4
size: -
D: TRBD1

CDR3: CASSDTGGPWGYTF
DNA: TGTGCCAGCAGCGACACAGGGGGCCCATGGGGCTACACCTTC
V: TRBV6-5
J: TRBJ1-2
size: -
D: TRBD1

CDR3: CASSGGDANQPQHF
DNA: TGTGCCAGCAGTGGGGGGGATGCCAATCAGCCCCAGCATTTT
V: TRBV9
J: TRBJ1-5
size: -
D: -

CDR3: CASSFNRPMNTEAFF
DNA: TGCGCCAGCAGCTTCAACAGGCCGATGAACACTGAAGCTTTCTTT
V: TRBV5-1
J: TRBJ1-1
size: once
D: -

CDR3: CASSSGGPEETQYF
DNA: TGCGCCAGCAGTTCGGGGGGGCCTGAAGAGACCCAGTACTTC
V: TRBV5-1
J: TRBJ2-5
size: -
D: TRBD2

CDR3: CATSDGGQGLNGYTF
DNA: TGTGCCACCAGTGATGGGGGACAGGGTCTGAATGGCTACACCTTC
V: TRBV24-1
J: TRBJ1-2
size: -
D: TRBD1

CDR3: CASSHPGQDFAVVDGYTF
DNA: TGTGCCAGCAGTCACCCAGGACAGGACTTCGCTGTTGTCGATGGCTACACCTTC
V: TRBV5-4
J: TRBJ1-2
size: -
D: TRBD1

CDR3: CQVNEQFF
DNA: TGTCAGGTGAATGAGCAGTTCTTC
V: TRBV3-1/TRBV3-2
J: TRBJ2-1
size: -
D: -

CDR3: CASSPQTGKANQPQHF
DNA: TGTGCCAGCAGCCCTCAGACAGGGAAGGCAAATCAGCCCCAGCATTTT
V: TRBV11-2
J: TRBJ1-5
size: -
D: TRBD1

CDR3: CASSQGEQSPLHF
DNA: TGTGCCAGCAGCCAGGGAGAACAGTCACCCCTCCACTTT
V: TRBV3-1/TRBV3-2
J: TRBJ1-6
size: -
D: -

CDR3: CSASRGQGEQFF
DNA: TGCAGTGCCAGTAGGGGGCAAGGTGAGCAGTTCTTC
V: TRBV20-1
J: TRBJ2-1
size: -
D: TRBD1

CDR3: CASSLEGEVSTDTQYF
DNA: TGTGCCAGCAGCTTGGAGGGAGAGGTCTCCACAGATACGCAGTATTTT
V: TRBV9
J: TRBJ2-3
size: once
D: -

CDR3: CASSVVGEEDEQYF
DNA: TGTGCCAGCAGCGTAGTCGGGGAGGAGGACGAGCAGTACTTC
V: TRBV9
J: TRBJ2-7
size: -
D: -

CDR3: CASSVRGPNQETQYF
DNA: TGTGCCAGCAGTGTAAGGGGGCCCAACCAAGAGACCCAGTACTTC
V: TRBV2
J: TRBJ2-5
size: -
D: TRBD1

CDR3: CASSPQLDTTEAFF
DNA: TGTGCCAGCTCTCCTCAGCTGGACACCACTGAAGCTTTCTTT
V: TRBV18
J: TRBJ1-1
size: -
D: -

CDR3: CASSQDQGNQPQHF
DNA: TGTGCCAGCAGCCAAGACCAGGGGAATCAGCCCCAGCATTTT
V: TRBV4-2
J: TRBJ1-5
size: few
D: -

CDR3: CASSGPGTEILEGYTF
DNA: TGTGCCAGCAGTGGGCCCGGGACAGAGATTCTTGAGGGCTACACCTTC
V: TRBV6-1
J: TRBJ1-2
size: -
D: TRBD1

CDR3: CATSRDRNRGGEQYF
DNA: TGTGCCACCAGCAGAGATCGTAACAGGGGGGGCGAGCAGTACTTC
V: TRBV15
J: TRBJ2-7
size: once
D: -

CDR3: CSASPSGGTNEQFF
DNA: TGCAGTGCTAGTCCTAGCGGGGGCACCAATGAGCAGTTCTTC
V: TRBV20-1
J: TRBJ2-1
size: -
D: TRBD2

CDR3: CASSGPGGPNEKLFF
DNA: TGTGCCAGCAGTGGCCCCGGGGGGCCTAATGAAAAACTGTTTTTT
V: TRBV2
J: TRBJ1-4
size: few
D: -

CDR3: CASSERRGGNQPQHF
DNA: TGTGCCAGCAGTGAAAGGAGGGGCGGCAATCAGCCCCAGCATTTT
V: TRBV2
J: TRBJ1-5
size: -
D: -

CDR3: CASNRDRDTYGYTF
DNA: TGTGCCAGCAACCGGGACAGGGACACCTATGGCTACACCTTC
V: TRBV3-1/TRBV3-2
J: TRBJ1-2
size: -
D: TRBD1

CDR3: CASRPGQGAGGTEAFF
DNA: TGCGCCAGCAGACCGGGACAGGGGGCTGGTGGAACTGAAGCTTTCTTT
V: TRBV5-1
J: TRBJ1-1
size: -
D: TRBD1

CDR3: CASSLTLAGGPTDTQYF
DNA: TGCGCCAGCAGTCTAACCTTAGCGGGGGGCCCAACAGATACGCAGTATTTT
V: TRBV5-1
J: TRBJ2-3
size: -
D: TRBD2

CDR3: CASVAEVQGDHYGYTF
DNA: TGTGCTAGTGTGGCGGAAGTTCAGGGGGATCACTATGGCTACACCTTC
V: TRBV12-5
J: TRBJ1-2
size: -
D: TRBD1

CDR3: CAIRALGDTGELFF
DNA: TGTGCCATCAGGGCTCTGGGCGACACCGGGGAGCTGTTTTTT
V: TRBV10-3
J: TRBJ2-2
size: -
D: -

CDR3: CASTGQGVIVSGGFF
DNA: TGTGCCTCGACGGGGCAGGGGGTAATCGTATCCGGGGGTTTCTTT
V: TRBV19
J: TRBJ1-1
size: -
D: TRBD1

CDR3: CASSQDQGVWYTQYF
DNA: TGCGCCAGCAGCCAAGATCAGGGTGTCTGGTATACGCAGTATTTT
V: TRBV4-1
J: TRBJ2-3
size: -
D: -

CDR3: CASSDSATDTQYF
DNA: TGTGCCAGCAGTGACTCAGCAACAGATACGCAGTATTTT
V: TRBV6-4
J: TRBJ2-3
size: -
D: -

CDR3: CASRADSAEAFF
DNA: TGTGCCAGCAGGGCAGACAGCGCTGAAGCTTTCTTT
V: TRBV2
J: TRBJ1-1
size: -
D: -

CDR3: CASSLTGQAYEQYF
DNA: TGTGCCAGCAGCTTAACGGGACAAGCCTACGAGCAGTACTTC
V: TRBV5-4
J: TRBJ2-7
size: few
D: -

CDR3: CASSPRTGPESPLHF
DNA: TGTGCCAGCAGCCCCCGGACAGGTCCGGAATCACCCCTCCACTTT
V: TRBV11-2
J: TRBJ1-6
size: -
D: TRBD1

CDR3: CASSQDRDSGNTIYF
DNA: TGCGCCAGCAGCCAAGATCGAGACTCTGGAAACACCATATATTTT
V: TRBV4-1
J: TRBJ1-3
size: -
D: -

CDR3: CASSRTVGGEKLFF
DNA: TGTGCCAGCAGCCGGACGGTCGGGGGGGAAAAACTGTTTTTT
V: TRBV6-5
J: TRBJ1-4
size: -
D: -

CDR3: CASSQRTSPRETQYF
DNA: TGTGCCAGCAGCCAAAGAACGTCCCCGAGAGAGACCCAGTACTTC
V: TRBV7-2
J: TRBJ2-5
size: -
D: -

CDR3: CSVEAGGVNEQFF
DNA: TGCAGCGTCGAGGCAGGGGGTGTAAATGAGCAGTTCTTC
V: TRBV29-1
J: TRBJ2-1
size: -
D: TRBD1

CDR3: CASSTGVYKYF
DNA: TGTGCCAGCAGCACAGGGGTGTATAAGTACTTC
V: TRBV2
J: TRBJ2-5
size: once
D: TRBD1

CDR3: CASSPGTGGRYGYTF
DNA: TGCGCCAGCAGCCCCGGGACAGGGGGGAGGTATGGCTACACCTTC
V: TRBV5-1
J: TRBJ1-2
size: -
D: TRBD1

CDR3: CASSPRGAGTSTADTQYF
DNA: TGCGCCAGCAGTCCGAGAGGAGCCGGGACTAGCACGGCAGATACGCAGTATTTT
V: TRBV23-1
J: TRBJ2-3
size: -
D: TRBD2

CDR3: CASSYRPSGLASGTQYF
DNA: TGTGCCAGTAGCTATAGACCCTCGGGACTAGCCTCCGGGACCCAGTACTTC
V: TRBV19
J: TRBJ2-5
size: -
D: TRBD2

CDR3: CASRIHREQPQHF
DNA: TGTGCCAGCAGGATCCACAGGGAACAGCCCCAGCATTTT
V: TRBV28
J: TRBJ1-5
size: -
D: -

CDR3: CASSIGLPALTGELFF
DNA: TGTGCCAGTAGTATAGGATTACCCGCGCTCACCGGGGAGCTGTTTTTT
V: TRBV19
J: TRBJ2-2
size: -
D: -